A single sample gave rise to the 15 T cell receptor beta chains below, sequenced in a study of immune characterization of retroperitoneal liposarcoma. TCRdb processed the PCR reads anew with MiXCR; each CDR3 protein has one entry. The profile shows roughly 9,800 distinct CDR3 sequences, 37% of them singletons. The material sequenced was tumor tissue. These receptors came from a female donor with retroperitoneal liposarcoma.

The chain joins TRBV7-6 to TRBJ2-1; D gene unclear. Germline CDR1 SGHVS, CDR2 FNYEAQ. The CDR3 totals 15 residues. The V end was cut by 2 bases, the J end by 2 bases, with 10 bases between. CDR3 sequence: CASSLIPSTYNEQFF. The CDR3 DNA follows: TGTGCCAGCAGCTTAATTCCCAGCACCTACAATGAGCAGTTCTTC.

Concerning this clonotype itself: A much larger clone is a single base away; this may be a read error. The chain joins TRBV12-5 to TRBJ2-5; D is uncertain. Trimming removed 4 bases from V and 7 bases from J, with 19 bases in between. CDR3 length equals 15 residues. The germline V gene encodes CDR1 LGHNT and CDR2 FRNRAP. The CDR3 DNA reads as TGTGCTAGTGGTTCCAACGTGAGCTTGACGGTGACCCAGTACTTC. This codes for CASGSNVSLTVTQYF.

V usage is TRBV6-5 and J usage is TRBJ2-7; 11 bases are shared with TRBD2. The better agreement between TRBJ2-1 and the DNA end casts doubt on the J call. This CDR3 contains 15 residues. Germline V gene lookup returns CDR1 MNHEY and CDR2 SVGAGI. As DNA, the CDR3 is TGTGCCAGCAACCTCGGGACTAGCGGATACAATGAGCAGTTCTTC. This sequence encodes CASNLGTSGYNEQFF.

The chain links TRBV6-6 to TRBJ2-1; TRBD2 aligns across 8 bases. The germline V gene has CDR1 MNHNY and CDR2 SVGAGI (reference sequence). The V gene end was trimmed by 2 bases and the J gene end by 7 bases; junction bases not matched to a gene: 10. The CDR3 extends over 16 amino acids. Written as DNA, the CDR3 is TGTGCCAGCAGTTACGGAGCGGGAGCCTCGCGTAATGAGCAGTTCTTC. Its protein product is CASSYGAGASRNEQFF.

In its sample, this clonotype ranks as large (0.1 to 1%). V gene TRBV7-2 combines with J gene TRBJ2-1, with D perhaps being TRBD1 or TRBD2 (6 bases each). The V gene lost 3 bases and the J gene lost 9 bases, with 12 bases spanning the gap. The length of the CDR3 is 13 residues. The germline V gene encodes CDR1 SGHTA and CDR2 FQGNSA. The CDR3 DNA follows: TGTGCCAGCAGCTTTAACGGGGGCTTTGAGCAGTTCTTC. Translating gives CASSFNGGFEQFF.

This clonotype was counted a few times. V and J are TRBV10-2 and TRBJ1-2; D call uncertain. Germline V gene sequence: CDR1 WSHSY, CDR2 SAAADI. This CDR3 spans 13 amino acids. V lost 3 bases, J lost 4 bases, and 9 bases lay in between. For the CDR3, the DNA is TGCGCCAGCAGTGATGGGCAGGTCTATGGCTACACCTTC. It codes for CASSDGQVYGYTF.

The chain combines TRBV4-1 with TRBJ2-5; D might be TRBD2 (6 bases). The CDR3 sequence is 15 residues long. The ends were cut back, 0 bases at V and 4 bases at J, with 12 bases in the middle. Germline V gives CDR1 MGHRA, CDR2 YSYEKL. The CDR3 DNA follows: TGCGCCAGCAGCCAAGATCCGGGGGTGACAGAGACCCAGTACTTC. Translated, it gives CASSQDPGVTETQYF.

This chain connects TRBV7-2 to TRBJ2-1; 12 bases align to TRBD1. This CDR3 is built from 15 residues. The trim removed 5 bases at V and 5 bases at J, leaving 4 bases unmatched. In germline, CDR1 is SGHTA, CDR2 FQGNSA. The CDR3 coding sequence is TGTGCCAGCAGCCTCCGGGACAGGGGGCACAATGAGCAGTTCTTC. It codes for CASSLRDRGHNEQFF.

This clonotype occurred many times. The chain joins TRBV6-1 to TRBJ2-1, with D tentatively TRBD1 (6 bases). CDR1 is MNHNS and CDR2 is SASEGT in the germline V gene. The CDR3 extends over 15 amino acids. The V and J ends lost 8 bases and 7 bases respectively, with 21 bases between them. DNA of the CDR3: TGTGCCAGCCAGCCGATGACAGGTGGAAGGAATGAGCAGTTCTTC. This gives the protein CASQPMTGGRNEQFF.

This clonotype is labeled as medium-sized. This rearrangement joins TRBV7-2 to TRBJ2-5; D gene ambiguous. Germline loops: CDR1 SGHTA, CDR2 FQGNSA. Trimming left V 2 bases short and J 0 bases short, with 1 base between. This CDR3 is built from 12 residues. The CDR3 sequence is CASSLNQETQYF. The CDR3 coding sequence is TGTGCCAGCAGCTTAAACCAAGAGACCCAGTACTTC.

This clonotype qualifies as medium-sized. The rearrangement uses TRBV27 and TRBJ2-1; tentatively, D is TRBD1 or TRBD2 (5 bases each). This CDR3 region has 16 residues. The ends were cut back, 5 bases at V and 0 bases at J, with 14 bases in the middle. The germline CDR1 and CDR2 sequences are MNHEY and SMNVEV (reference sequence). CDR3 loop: CASSSPRGRSYNEQFF. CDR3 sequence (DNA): TGTGCCAGCAGTAGCCCGAGGGGACGCTCCTACAATGAGCAGTTCTTC.

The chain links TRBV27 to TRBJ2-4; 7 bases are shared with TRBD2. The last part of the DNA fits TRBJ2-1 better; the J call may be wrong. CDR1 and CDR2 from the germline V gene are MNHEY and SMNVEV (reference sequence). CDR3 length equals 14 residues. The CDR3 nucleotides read TGTGCCAGCAGTTTGACTAGCTCTTCCTACGAGCAGTTCTTC. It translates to CASSLTSSSYEQFF.

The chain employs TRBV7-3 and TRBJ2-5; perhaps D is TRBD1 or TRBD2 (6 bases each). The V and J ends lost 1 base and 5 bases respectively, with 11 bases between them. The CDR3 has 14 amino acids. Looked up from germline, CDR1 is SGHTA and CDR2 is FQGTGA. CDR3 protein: CASSLMGGPETQYF. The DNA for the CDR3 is TGTGCCAGCAGCTTAATGGGGGGCCCGGAGACCCAGTACTTC.

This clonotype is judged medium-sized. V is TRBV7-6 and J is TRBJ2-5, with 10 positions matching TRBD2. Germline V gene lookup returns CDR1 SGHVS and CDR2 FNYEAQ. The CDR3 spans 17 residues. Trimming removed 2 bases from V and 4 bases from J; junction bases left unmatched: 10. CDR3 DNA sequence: TGTGCCAGCAGCTTAAGTGTGGCTAGCGGGAGTGTAGAGACCCAGTACTTC. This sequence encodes CASSLSVASGSVETQYF. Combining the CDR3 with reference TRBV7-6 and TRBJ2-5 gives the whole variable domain GAGVSQSPRYKVTKRGQDVALRCDPISGHVSLYWYRQALGQGPEFLTYFNYEAQQDKSGLPNDRFSAERPEGSISTLTIQRTEQRDSAMYRCASSLSVASGSVETQYFGPGTRLLVL.

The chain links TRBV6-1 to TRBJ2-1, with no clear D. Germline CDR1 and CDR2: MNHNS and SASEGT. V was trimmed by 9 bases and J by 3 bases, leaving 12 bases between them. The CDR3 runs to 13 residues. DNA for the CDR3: TGTGCCAGTCTACTCAACCTCTACAATGAGCAGTTCTTC. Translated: CASLLNLYNEQFF.